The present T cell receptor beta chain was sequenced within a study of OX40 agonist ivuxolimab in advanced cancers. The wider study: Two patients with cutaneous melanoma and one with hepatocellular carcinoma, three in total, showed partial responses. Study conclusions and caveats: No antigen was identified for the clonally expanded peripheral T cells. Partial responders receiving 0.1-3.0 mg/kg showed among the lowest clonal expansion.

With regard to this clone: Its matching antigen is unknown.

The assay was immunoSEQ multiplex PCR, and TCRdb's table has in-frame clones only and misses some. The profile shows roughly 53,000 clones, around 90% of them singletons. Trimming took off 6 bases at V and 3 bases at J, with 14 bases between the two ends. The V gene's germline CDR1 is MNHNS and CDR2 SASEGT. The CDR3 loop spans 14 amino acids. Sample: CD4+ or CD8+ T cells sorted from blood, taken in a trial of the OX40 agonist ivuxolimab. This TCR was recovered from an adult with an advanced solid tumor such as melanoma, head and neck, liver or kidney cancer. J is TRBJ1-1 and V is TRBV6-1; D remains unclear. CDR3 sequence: CASSSTRADTEAFF. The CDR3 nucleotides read TGTGCCAGCAGCTCGACAAGGGCGGACACTGAAGCTTTCTTT.